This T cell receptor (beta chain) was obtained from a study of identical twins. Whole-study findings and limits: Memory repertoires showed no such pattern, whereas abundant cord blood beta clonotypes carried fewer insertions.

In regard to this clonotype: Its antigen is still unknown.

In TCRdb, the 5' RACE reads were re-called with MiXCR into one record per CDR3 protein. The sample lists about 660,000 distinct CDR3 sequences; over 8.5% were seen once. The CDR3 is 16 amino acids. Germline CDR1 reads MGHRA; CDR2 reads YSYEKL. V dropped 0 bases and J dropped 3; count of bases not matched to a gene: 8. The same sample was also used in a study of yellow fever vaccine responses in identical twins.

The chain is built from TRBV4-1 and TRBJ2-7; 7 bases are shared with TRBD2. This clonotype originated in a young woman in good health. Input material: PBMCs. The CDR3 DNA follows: TGCGCCAGCAGCCAAGATGAGGCGGGAGCTGTCTACGAGCAGTACTTC. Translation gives CASSQDEAGAVYEQYF.